The TCR beta chain under discussion was sequenced for a study of beta chain features in type 1 diabetes. Germline V lookup: CDR1 MDHEN, CDR2 SYDVKM. The V gene lost 7 bases and the J gene lost 2 bases, with 6 bases spanning the gap. CDR3 length: 11 residues. Sequencing targeted expressed TCRB transcripts, as all isolated RNA had been reverse transcribed. TCRdb keeps only in-frame clones here, not all; method: immunoSEQ multiplex PCR. Of fewer than 150,000 clones listed, 6.9% are singletons. A heparinised blood draw that averaged around 0.12 L was obtained once from each donor. This clone was seen repeatedly, ten times or more.

The J gene is TRBJ2-7, the V gene TRBV28; D uncertain. Input material: central memory CD4+ T cells from blood. This TCR came from a woman in her twenties or thirties in good health. CDR3 nucleotide sequence: TGTGCCAGCACCACTGCCTACGAGCAGTACTTC. Its protein product is CASTTAYEQYF.